This is a list of T cell receptor beta chains from one sample in a study of T cell responses to AZD1222 COVID-19 vaccine. Profiled with immunoSEQ multiplex PCR; TCRdb holds only in-frame clones, not every one. The sample has 120,000 or so clones, around nine tenths seen once. The sequencing here drew on peripheral blood, taken on day 0 of AZD1222 vaccination. The origin of the receptors is an adult in good health. Both conserved end residues are part of each CDR3. Each record gives: V gene, clone size, D gene, J gene, CDR3 DNA, CDR3 protein. D genes are given only for firm matches. Size tells how often a clone was seen (once, few, many) or the class of an expanded clone, and some rows leave it out.

TRBV24-1	NA	TRBD2	TRBJ2-1	TGTGCCACCAGTGATACCCTAGCGGGAGGCTCCTACAATGAGCAGTTCTTC	CATSDTLAGGSYNEQFF
TRBV29-1	NA	TRBD1	TRBJ1-2	TGCAGCGTTGAAAGTCAGGGGGCGTATAGCTACACCTTC	CSVESQGAYSYTF
TRBV10-3	once	TRBD1	TRBJ1-3	TGTGCCACCCAATTAAAGACAGGGGGCTTTGGAAACACCATATATTTT	CATQLKTGGFGNTIYF
TRBV10-3	NA	TRBD1	TRBJ1-1	TGTGCCATCAGGACAGGGAAGTGGGACACTGAAGCTTTCTTT	CAIRTGKWDTEAFF
TRBV18	NA	NA	TRBJ1-6	TGTGCCAGCTCACCAGCATCCTCGGGCAATAATTCACCCCTCCACTTT	CASSPASSGNNSPLHF
TRBV7-6	few	NA	TRBJ1-2	TGTGCCAGCAGCCCGACAGTGCTTAATGGGATATATGGCTACACCTTC	CASSPTVLNGIYGYTF
TRBV30	NA	NA	TRBJ1-2	TGTGCCTGGGGTTGGGGGACGGGGGGTAGAGGCTACACCTTC	CAWGWGTGGRGYTF
TRBV3-1/TRBV3-2	NA	NA	TRBJ1-1	TGTGCCAGCAGCCAGAGGGGTACCACTGAAGCTTTCTTT	CASSQRGTTEAFF
TRBV5-1	once	TRBD1	TRBJ1-1	TGCGCCAGCAGCCTTACGACAGGGGTAAACACTGAAGCTTTCTTT	CASSLTTGVNTEAFF
TRBV3-1/TRBV3-2	NA	NA	TRBJ2-7	TGTGCCAGCAGCCAAGCTGCCTACGAGCAGTACTTC	CASSQAAYEQYF
TRBV7-9	NA	TRBD2	TRBJ2-3	TGTGCCAGCAGCGGTTTAGCGGGAGGCGGCACAGATACGCAGTATTTT	CASSGLAGGGTDTQYF
TRBV12-3/TRBV12-4	NA	NA	TRBJ1-5	TGTGCCAGCAGGGCCGGGTCCGACTCCCAGCATTTT	CASRAGSDSQHF
TRBV29-1	NA	NA	TRBJ2-3	TGCAGCGCCTGGCGGCAGGGGATGAATACGCAGTATTTT	CSAWRQGMNTQYF
TRBV21-1	NA	NA	TRBJ2-3	TGTGCCAGCGTGCTCCCGGGACTGCCCACAGATACGCAGTATTTT	CASVLPGLPTDTQYF
TRBV4-1	NA	TRBD1	TRBJ1-1	TGCGCCAGCAGCCATCTACTTCAGGGGGCGCGGCGAACTGAAGCTTTCTTT	CASSHLLQGARRTEAFF
TRBV28	NA	NA	TRBJ1-5	TGTGCCAGCAGTTCCCCCGGGGGGCCGGGGCAGCCCCAGCATTTT	CASSSPGGPGQPQHF
TRBV19	NA	NA	TRBJ1-1	TGTGCCAGTAGTATAAATCCCGCAAACACTGAAGCTTTCTTT	CASSINPANTEAFF
TRBV30	few	TRBD1	TRBJ1-2	TGTGCCTGGAGTGTACCGGGGACAGATGATATCTATGGCTACACCTTC	CAWSVPGTDDIYGYTF
TRBV6-6	NA	NA	TRBJ1-5	TGTGCCAGCGAGCCCCCTTGGGATCAGCCCCAGCATTTT	CASEPPWDQPQHF
TRBV29-1	NA	TRBD1	TRBJ1-1	TGCAGCGTCGCAGGGGGCCACACTGAAGCTTTCTTT	CSVAGGHTEAFF
TRBV11-3	NA	TRBD2	TRBJ2-2	TGTGCCAGCAGCTTAGGGAGCGGGGGGGACACCGGGGAGCTGTTTTTT	CASSLGSGGDTGELFF
TRBV3-1/TRBV3-2	NA	NA	TRBJ1-2	TGTGCCAGCAGCCAAGATCTTACGGTCGCTGGGGGCTACACCTTC	CASSQDLTVAGGYTF
TRBV5-1	NA	TRBD1	TRBJ1-3	TGCGCCAGCAGCCTAAGACAGGGTTCTTCTGGAAACACCATATATTTT	CASSLRQGSSGNTIYF
TRBV25-1	NA	NA	TRBJ1-1	TGTGCCAGCAGTGAAAAATGGGGTAGGGGGGGTACTGAAGCTTTCTTT	CASSEKWGRGGTEAFF
TRBV12-5	NA	NA	TRBJ1-1	TGTGCTAGTGGTTTGGTATTGGGCAGGGCTTCTGAAGCTTTCTTT	CASGLVLGRASEAFF
TRBV7-2	once	TRBD2	TRBJ2-5	TGTGCCAGCAGCCAAGGGACTAGCGGGATCCAAGAGACCCAGTACTTC	CASSQGTSGIQETQYF
TRBV11-2	NA	NA	TRBJ1-6	TGTGCCAGCAGCTTGAACAGTGGGAGTTCACCCCTCCACTTT	CASSLNSGSSPLHF
TRBV19	NA	NA	TRBJ2-5	TGTGCCAGTACTCGGAGCCCCTCGGAGACCCAGTACTTC	CASTRSPSETQYF
TRBV6-5	NA	NA	TRBJ1-5	TGTGCCAGCAGTTTAAACGGGCCGGGGAGCAATCAGCCCCAGCATTTT	CASSLNGPGSNQPQHF
TRBV28	NA	NA	TRBJ1-2	TGTGCCAGCAGGCTGACAGGCCCTGAGGGCTACACCTTC	CASRLTGPEGYTF
TRBV6-5	NA	TRBD2	TRBJ2-7	TGTGCCAGCAGTTACGGCGGCGGGGGGGCATCCTACGAGCAGTACTTC	CASSYGGGGASYEQYF
TRBV18	NA	NA	TRBJ1-1	TGTGCCAGCTCACCACCCGGTCGGTCTGAAGCTTTCTTT	CASSPPGRSEAFF
TRBV12-5	NA	NA	TRBJ1-5	TGTGCTAGTCAGTTGAATCAGCCCCAGCATTTT	CASQLNQPQHF
TRBV6-5	NA	NA	TRBJ1-1	TGTGCCAGCAGCGCCGGGACCGAGAACACTGAAGCTTTCTTT	CASSAGTENTEAFF
TRBV6-6	NA	NA	TRBJ1-5	TGTGCCAGCAGCGGCCCCGTTATGTGGCCCCAGCATTTT	CASSGPVMWPQHF
TRBV6-6	NA	TRBD1	TRBJ1-2	TGTGCCAGCAGGCCGACAGGGGCCTATGTGGGCTACACCTTC	CASRPTGAYVGYTF
TRBV4-1	NA	NA	TRBJ1-5	TGCGCCAGCAGCCACTTGGGAGATGGCAATCAGCCCCAGCATTTT	CASSHLGDGNQPQHF
TRBV7-9	NA	NA	TRBJ1-6	TGTGCCAGCAGCCCGGGGGGACCATTTAATTCACCCCTCCACTTT	CASSPGGPFNSPLHF
TRBV5-1	NA	NA	TRBJ1-1	TGCGCCAGCAGCTCGTTCGGTTTTAACACTGAAGCTTTCTTT	CASSSFGFNTEAFF
TRBV19	NA	TRBD1	TRBJ1-2	TGTGCCACCCGACAGGGAGGTTCTTTTGGCTACACCTTC	CATRQGGSFGYTF
TRBV7-9	NA	NA	TRBJ2-1	TGTGCCAGCAGCTTAGCCGCCGAGAATGAGCAGTTCTTC	CASSLAAENEQFF
TRBV18	NA	TRBD2	TRBJ2-5	TGTGCCAGCTCACCCCCCGGGGGGGAGACCCAGTACTTC	CASSPPGGETQYF
TRBV9	NA	TRBD2	TRBJ2-3	TGTGCCAGCAGCGTCCGGGGGGGCAGAACAGATACGCAGTATTTT	CASSVRGGRTDTQYF
TRBV6-4	few	NA	TRBJ2-5	TGTGCCAGCAGTCTCAGGCCCCAAAACCAAGAGACCCAGTACTTC	CASSLRPQNQETQYF
TRBV3-1/TRBV3-2	NA	TRBD2	TRBJ2-3	TGTGCCAGCAGCCAAGAGCGGGAGGGCCCAGATACGCAGTATTTT	CASSQEREGPDTQYF
TRBV5-6	NA	NA	TRBJ1-4	TGTGCCAGCAGCGTGAATTGGTGGGATGAAAAACTGTTTTTT	CASSVNWWDEKLFF
TRBV5-1	NA	TRBD2	TRBJ2-1	TGCGCCAGCAGCTTCCTAGCGGGAGGGAAAAATGAGCAGTTCTTC	CASSFLAGGKNEQFF